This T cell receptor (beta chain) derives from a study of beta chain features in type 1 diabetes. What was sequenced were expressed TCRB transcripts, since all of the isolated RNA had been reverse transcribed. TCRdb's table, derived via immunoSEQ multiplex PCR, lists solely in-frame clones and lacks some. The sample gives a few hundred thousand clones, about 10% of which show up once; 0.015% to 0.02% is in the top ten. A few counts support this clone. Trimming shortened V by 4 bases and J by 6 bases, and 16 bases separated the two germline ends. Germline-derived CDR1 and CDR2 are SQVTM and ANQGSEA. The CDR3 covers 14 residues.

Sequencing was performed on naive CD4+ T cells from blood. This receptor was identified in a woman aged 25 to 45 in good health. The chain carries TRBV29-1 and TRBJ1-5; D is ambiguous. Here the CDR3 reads CSVGGDYSGQPQHF. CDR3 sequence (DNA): TGCAGCGTTGGTGGGGATTATAGCGGTCAGCCCCAGCATTTT.